The rows below give T cell receptor beta chains drawn from one sample of a study of control samples from healthy donors and cancer patients. The data were produced by immunoSEQ multiplex PCR, yet TCRdb's version contains in-frame clones alone and is incomplete. Among 160,000 or so clones listed, about 94% were seen once. Sequenced sample: blood. The source is a middle-aged woman in good health. Each CDR3 is given without its conserved first and last residue. Not every row has a clone size; where given, it reads once, few, many or a size class.

>.|TRBV7-9
ASSPRQGTGLEKLF
>.|TRBV12-5
ATTTGGPTEAF
>.|TRBV6-2/TRBV6-3
ASSYRQTGAGVNNEQF
>.|TRBV2
ASTPGLAGAGEQF
>.|TRBV19
ASSTTGQGGYT
>.|TRBV13
ASSFGTGGSISTEAF
>.|TRBV5-1
ASSLGTATNEKLF
>.|TRBV29-1
SVQTVLASEAF
>.|TRBV19
ASSIDSSYNSPLH
>once|TRBV14
ASRVTGTSYEQY
>.|TRBV19
ASSIDRGNTEAF
>.|TRBV9
ASSAESGTTGDTEAF
>.|TRBV6-6
ASSLENTEAF
>.|TRBV21-1
ASINVEGFDYGYT
>.|TRBV7-2
ASSLVPQNTEAF
>.|TRBV2
ASTPAYEQY
>.|TRBV4-3
ASSQADRAGHDEQY
>.|TRBV7-2
ASSLEANTGELF
>.|TRBV20-1
SARRDDGIY
>once|TRBV6-2/TRBV6-3
ASSYLGVRDTEAF
>.|TRBV30
AWSLAGTATNEKLF
>.|TRBV9
ASSTRDRERYGYT
>.|TRBV30
AWSTGPNTGELF
>.|TRBV6-2/TRBV6-3
ASSYRTDRGYT
>.|TRBV5-1
ASSLAPLGGQGLGGYT
>.|TRBV19
ASSIASGDRGGTEAF
>once|TRBV23-1
ASSPPGTGTSPLH
>.|TRBV11-2
ASSLETGGNTIY
>.|TRBV7-3
ASSLRTSPFADTQY
>.|TRBV6-4
ASSEDRGGEKLF
>.|TRBV9
ASSVEVDSTEAF
>.|TRBV7-3
ASSLNSGGRYNEQF
>.|TRBV7-9
ASSSDRAEGNQPQH
>.|TRBV19
ASSSSRDGNPGANVLT
>.|TRBV10-3
AISGYDRGGSGYT
>.|TRBV7-9
ASSLGRGLGSGANVLT
>.|TRBV5-4
ASRPPRGEMAEAF